This T cell receptor beta chain was identified in a study of CD8 T cells in Susac syndrome. Overall study results and limits: In its TCR sequencing and HLA analysis, the study acknowledged that the number of individuals was relatively small.

The sample holds one count of this clonotype. What it binds is unknown. Reverse transcription of roughly 0.5 to 1 ug RNA was carried out with random hexamers. With immunoSEQ multiplex PCR, TCR beta CDR3 was amplified across 54 Vbeta and 13 Jbeta. TCRdb ran MiXCR on the immunoSEQ multiplex PCR reads and lists one entry per CDR3 protein. Of around 150,000 distinct CDR3 sequences in the sample, roughly 93% were seen once. TCR beta sequencing was performed on blood CD8+ and CD4+ T cells. CD8+ and CD4+ T cells were negatively isolated; TEMRA cells were FACS-enriched. This CDR3 contains 16 residues. V was clipped by 5 bases and J by 3 bases; unmatched bases: 13. Germline V gene lookup returns CDR1 SEHNR and CDR2 FQNEAQ (reference sequence).

The specimen sequenced was CD4+ T cells from PBMCs. The chain couples TRBV7-9 to TRBJ2-7; TRBD1 agrees at 7 bases. The sequence derives from a human donor in good health. The DNA of the CDR3 is TGTGCCAGCAGCCCTTTCTTAGGGGGCGGTGGCTACGAGCAGTACTTC. It specifies CASSPFLGGGGYEQYF.